This TCR beta chain was observed in a study of tumor-infiltrating lymphocytes in localized non-small cell lung cancer. Per germline, CDR1 SGHTA and CDR2 FQGNSA. The length of the CDR3 is 15 residues. V was trimmed by 5 bases and J by 3 bases, leaving 13 bases between them. Libraries were prepared by immunoSEQ multiplex PCR; TCRdb keeps only in-frame clonotypes and omits some of them. The repertoire includes approximately 17,000 clones, around 76% of them detected once, and approximately 8.9% sits in the top ten. This sequence was found in a human donor with non-small cell lung cancer. Sequencing was done on a sample of lung tumor tissue. This chain links TRBV7-2 with TRBJ1-4; no firm D call. The CDR3 is CASSPARYSNEKLFF. In nucleotides, the CDR3 is TGTGCCAGCAGCCCCGCCCGATATTCTAATGAAAAACTGTTTTTT.